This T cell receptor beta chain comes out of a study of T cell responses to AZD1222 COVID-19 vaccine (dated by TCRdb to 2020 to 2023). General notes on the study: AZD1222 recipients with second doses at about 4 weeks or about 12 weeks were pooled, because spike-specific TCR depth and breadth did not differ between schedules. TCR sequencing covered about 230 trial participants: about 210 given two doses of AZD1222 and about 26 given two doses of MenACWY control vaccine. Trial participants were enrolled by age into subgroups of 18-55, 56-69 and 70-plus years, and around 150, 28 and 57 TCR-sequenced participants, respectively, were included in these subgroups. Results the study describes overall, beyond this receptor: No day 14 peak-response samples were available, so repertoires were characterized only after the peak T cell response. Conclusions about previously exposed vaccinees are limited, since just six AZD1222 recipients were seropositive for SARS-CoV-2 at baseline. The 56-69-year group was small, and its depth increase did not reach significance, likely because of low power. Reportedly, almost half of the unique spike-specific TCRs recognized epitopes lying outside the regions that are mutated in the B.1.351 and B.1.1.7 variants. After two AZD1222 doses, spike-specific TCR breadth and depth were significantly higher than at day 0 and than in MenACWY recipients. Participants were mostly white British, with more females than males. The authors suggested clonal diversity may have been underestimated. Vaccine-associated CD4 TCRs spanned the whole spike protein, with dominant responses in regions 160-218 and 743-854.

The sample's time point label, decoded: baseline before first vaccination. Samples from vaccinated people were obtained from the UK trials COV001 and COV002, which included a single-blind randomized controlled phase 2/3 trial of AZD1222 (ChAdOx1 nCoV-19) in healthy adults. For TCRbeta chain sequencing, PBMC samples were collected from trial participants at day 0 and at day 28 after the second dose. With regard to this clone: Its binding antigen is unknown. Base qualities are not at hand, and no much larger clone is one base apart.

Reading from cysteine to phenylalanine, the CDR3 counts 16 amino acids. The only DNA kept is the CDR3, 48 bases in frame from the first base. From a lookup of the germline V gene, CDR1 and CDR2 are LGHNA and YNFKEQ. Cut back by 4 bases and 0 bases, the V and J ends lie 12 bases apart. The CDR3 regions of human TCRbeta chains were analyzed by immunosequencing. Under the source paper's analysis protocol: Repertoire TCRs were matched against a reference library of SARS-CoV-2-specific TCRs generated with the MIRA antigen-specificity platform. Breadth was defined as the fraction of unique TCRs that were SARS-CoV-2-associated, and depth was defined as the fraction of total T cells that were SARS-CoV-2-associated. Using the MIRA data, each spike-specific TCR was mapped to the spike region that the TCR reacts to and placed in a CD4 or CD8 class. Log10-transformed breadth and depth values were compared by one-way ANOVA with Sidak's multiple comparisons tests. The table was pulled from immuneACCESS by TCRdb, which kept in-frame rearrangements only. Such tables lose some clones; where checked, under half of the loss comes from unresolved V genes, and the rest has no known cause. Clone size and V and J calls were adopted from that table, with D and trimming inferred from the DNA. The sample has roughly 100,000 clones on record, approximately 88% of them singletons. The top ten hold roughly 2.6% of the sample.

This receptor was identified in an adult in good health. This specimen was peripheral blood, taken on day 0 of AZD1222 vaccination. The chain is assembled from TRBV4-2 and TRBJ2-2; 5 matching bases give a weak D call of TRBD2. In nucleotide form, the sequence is TGTGCCAGCAGCCCGGTAGCGAACCCGAACACCGGGGAGCTGTTTTTT. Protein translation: CASSPVANPNTGELFF.